The 20 T cell receptor beta chains below all came from one sample that was sequenced in a study of cytomegalovirus exposure and HLA in healthy donors. Assay used: immunoSEQ multiplex PCR; TCRdb lists only in-frame clones, some missing. Seen here are nearly 110,000 clones, about 87% observed once, and the top ten hold 1.5% to 2%. Input material: PBMCs. The receptors derive from a woman aged 18-29 years in good health and CMV-seropositive.

Only one count was recorded for this clone. V is TRBV5-1 and J is TRBJ2-2, with TRBD2 identical over 7 bases. Germline CDR1 and CDR2: SGHRS and YFSETQ. This CDR3 comprises 19 residues. The V gene end was trimmed by 0 bases and the J gene end by 1 base; junction bases not matched to a gene: 12. The CDR3: CASSLGPGLRPGNTGELFF. In DNA form, the CDR3 reads TGCGCCAGCAGCTTGGGGCCGGGACTACGACCAGGGAACACCGGGGAGCTGTTTTTT.

This chain joins TRBV10-2 and TRBJ2-7; 8 positions agree with TRBD2. Germline V gene sequence: CDR1 WSHSY, CDR2 SAAADI. CDR3 length: 14 residues. The ends lost 8 bases at V and 2 bases at J; junction bases unmatched: 8. The CDR3 DNA sequence: TGCGCCAGCCAGAACGGGGGGGACCCCTACGAGCAGTACTTC. Translating gives CASQNGGDPYEQYF.

This clone was detected once. The genes are TRBV7-9 and TRBJ2-7, with D maybe TRBD1 (6 bases). Trimming pared 6 bases from V and 2 bases from J, leaving 11 bases between. Germline-derived CDR1 and CDR2 are SEHNR and FQNEAQ (reference sequence). The CDR3 is 13 amino acids. In DNA, the CDR3 is TGTGCCAGCAGTTCCGGGACACCCTACGAGCAGTACTTC. Translating gives CASSSGTPYEQYF. Complete variable domain (other parts from reference TRBV7-9 and TRBJ2-7): DTGVSQNPRHKITKRGQNVTFRCDPISEHNRLYWYRQTLGQGPEFLTYFQNEAQLEKSRLLSDRFSAERPKGSFSTLEIQRTEQGDSAMYLCASSSGTPYEQYFGPGTRLTVT.

This clone was seen only once. V usage is TRBV6-4 and J usage is TRBJ2-1, with TRBD2 matching over 12 bases. Germline CDR1 reads MRHNA; CDR2 reads SNTAGT. The CDR3 has 14 residues. The V gene end was trimmed by 6 bases and the J gene end by 7 bases; junction bases not matched to a gene: 4. CDR3 residues: CASSLAGGPNEQFF. The DNA of the CDR3 is TGTGCCAGCAGCCTAGCGGGGGGGCCGAATGAGCAGTTCTTC.

The CDR3 DNA is TGCGCCAGCAGCTTGGGGCAATTGCAGGGGAACACTGAAGCTTTCTTT. The encoded protein is CASSLGQLQGNTEAFF. This chain links TRBV5-1 with TRBJ1-1, with a possible D match to TRBD1 (5 bases). The germline gives CDR1 SGHRS, CDR2 YFSETQ. The CDR3 totals 16 residues. Trimming cost V 0 bases and J 1 base, with 13 bases left between them.

CDR3 DNA: TGTGCCAGCTCACCACTTGCAGGGAAAGAGACCCAGTACTTC. Its protein product is CASSPLAGKETQYF. V is TRBV18 and J is TRBJ2-5; perhaps TRBD1 as D (5 bases). Trimming removed 1 base at V and 3 bases at J, with 9 bases between. Germline V CDR1 and CDR2: KGHSH, LQKENI. The CDR3 loop spans 14 amino acids.

The rearrangement links TRBV27 to TRBJ1-6; D remains unclear. Trimming left V 8 bases short and J 7 bases short, with 18 bases between. Germline V gives CDR1 MNHEY, CDR2 SMNVEV (reference sequence). The CDR3 runs 15 residues. CDR3 amino acids: CASARSLDSNSPLHF. CDR3 nucleotides: TGTGCCAGCGCGCGTAGTTTGGACTCCAATTCACCCCTCCACTTT.

This chain joins TRBV5-1 and TRBJ1-5; no reliable D call. V lost 0 bases and J 6 bases, leaving 10 bases between the germline ends. This CDR3 has 14 amino acids. Germline V gene lookup returns CDR1 SGHRS and CDR2 YFSETQ. The CDR3 protein is CASSLEAGSQPQHF. The CDR3 nucleotides read TGCGCCAGCAGCTTGGAGGCGGGTAGTCAGCCCCAGCATTTT.

A few counts support this clone. The rearrangement uses TRBV6-5 and TRBJ2-7; the match to TRBD2 covers 8 bases. This CDR3 has 15 amino acids. Germline lookup yields CDR1 MNHEY and CDR2 SVGAGI. With 10 bases clipped from V and 0 bases from J, the junction kept 11 bases outside the gene matches. CDR3 residues: CATCSGEANSYEQYF. CDR3 DNA: TGTGCCACCTGTAGCGGGGAGGCTAACTCCTACGAGCAGTACTTC.

V usage is TRBV9 and J usage is TRBJ2-5, with 12 bases fitting TRBD2. The CDR3 totals 17 residues. CDR1 and CDR2 from the germline V gene are SGDLS and YYNGEE. The V gene end was trimmed by 0 bases and the J gene end by 4 bases; junction bases not matched to a gene: 7. The CDR3 sequence: CASSVGPGLAGLETQYF. The DNA for the CDR3 is TGTGCCAGCAGCGTAGGCCCTGGACTAGCGGGGTTAGAGACCCAGTACTTC.

This clone came up once. The genes are TRBV28 and TRBJ2-7, with 7 bases aligning to TRBD1. V dropped 6 bases and J dropped 6; count of bases not matched to a gene: 14. CDR3 length: 15 residues. CDR1 and CDR2 (germline): MDHEN, SYDVKM. The CDR3 protein is CASRDPGGRFSEQYF. The CDR3 DNA reads TGTGCCAGCAGAGACCCAGGGGGTAGGTTTTCCGAGCAGTACTTC.

V is TRBV6-1 and J is TRBJ2-3, with D possibly being TRBD1 (6 bases). The CDR3 spans 15 residues. Trimming stripped 0 bases from V and 5 bases from J, with 12 bases between. From germline, CDR1 is MNHNS and CDR2 SASEGT. The CDR3 DNA is TGTGCCAGCAGTGAAGCTCACCTCAGGGGAGATACGCAGTATTTT. This translates into CASSEAHLRGDTQYF.

The gene calls are TRBV28 and TRBJ1-1; D gene unclear. V was trimmed by 6 bases and J by 1 base, leaving 18 bases between them. The CDR3 has 16 residues. Germline V gene data show CDR1 as MDHEN and CDR2 as SYDVKM. This CDR3 reads CASSPRGSLRNTEAFF. CDR3 bases: TGTGCCAGCAGCCCACGCGGGAGTTTGAGGAACACTGAAGCTTTCTTT.

The chain is built from TRBV6-1 and TRBJ1-5, with 7 bases matching TRBD1. This CDR3 region has 15 residues. V lost 5 bases, J lost 2 bases, and 6 bases stayed unmatched. The germline V gene encodes CDR1 MNHNS and CDR2 SASEGT. This chain's CDR3 is CASSHTGTGNQPQHF. The CDR3 DNA reads as TGTGCCAGCAGTCACACTGGGACAGGCAATCAGCCCCAGCATTTT.

The genes are TRBV28 and TRBJ1-4; D call uncertain. Germline values: CDR1 MDHEN, CDR2 SYDVKM. Between the trimmed V and J ends, which lost 5 bases and 8 bases, there was a span of 6 bases. CDR3 length: 11 residues. DNA for the CDR3: TGTGCCAGCAGTACGGGGGAAAAACTGTTTTTT. This codes for CASSTGEKLFF.

This chain joins TRBV6-1 and TRBJ1-3; no firm D call. V lost 1 base and J lost 9, with 10 bases in between. CDR1 and CDR2 (germline): MNHNS, SASEGT. There are 13 residues in the CDR3. CDR3 nucleotides: TGTGCCAGCAGTGAAGGTCCGCGCGGCACCATATATTTT. Protein: CASSEGPRGTIYF.

V and J are TRBV7-8 and TRBJ1-4; tentatively, D is TRBD1 (6 bases). Trimming removed 2 bases from V and 5 bases from J, with 15 bases in between. Looked up from germline, CDR1 is SGHVS and CDR2 is FQNEAQ. The length of the CDR3 is 16 residues. In DNA, the CDR3 is TGTGCCAGCAGCTTAAACCAACAGGGATTGAATGAAAAACTGTTTTTT. Protein: CASSLNQQGLNEKLFF. Based on the CDR3 plus reference TRBV7-8 and TRBJ1-4, the full variable domain is GAGVSQSPRYKVAKRGQDVALRCDPISGHVSLFWYQQALGQGPEFLTYFQNEAQLDKSGLPSDRFFAERPEGSVSTLKIQRTQQEDSAVYLCASSLNQQGLNEKLFFGSGTQLSVL.

V gene TRBV27 combines with J gene TRBJ1-2; the match to TRBD1 covers 9 bases. The trim removed 6 bases at V and 2 bases at J, leaving 4 bases unmatched. The CDR3 has 14 residues. The germline gives CDR1 MNHEY, CDR2 SMNVEV (reference sequence). The CDR3 loop reads CASSRTGVNYGYTF. The DNA of the CDR3 is TGTGCCAGCAGCAGGACAGGGGTGAACTATGGCTACACCTTC.

The chain carries TRBV10-1 and TRBJ2-3; 10 bases line up with TRBD2. The CDR3 spans 14 residues. Germline trimming cut 8 bases from V and 5 bases from J; bases unmatched to any gene: 7. Germline CDR1 reads WNHNN; CDR2 reads SYGVQD (reference sequence). CDR3 residues: CASRAGGPVDTQYF. The DNA for the CDR3 is TGCGCCAGCCGAGCGGGGGGGCCCGTAGATACGCAGTATTTT.

The gene calls are TRBV14 and TRBJ1-6; D may be TRBD1 (6 bases). The ends were cut back, 4 bases at V and 7 bases at J, with 11 bases in the middle. Germline-derived CDR1 and CDR2 are SGHDN and FVKESK. The CDR3 consists of 14 residues. CDR3 DNA sequence: TGTGCCAGCAGCCTAGAAACAGGGAATTCACCCCTCCACTTT. Amino acids: CASSLETGNSPLHF.